This TCR beta chain came from a study of CD8 T cells in Susac syndrome. As for the study in general: More than 5 sequenced Susac syndrome patients had clinically active disease, while 8 or 9 were in remission. General study findings and limits: CD4+ T cell repertoires in Susac syndrome exhibited no evidence of clonal expansion.

The authors reverse transcribed roughly 0.5 to 1 ug RNA with random hexamers. TCRdb ran MiXCR on the immunoSEQ multiplex PCR reads and lists one entry per CDR3 protein. The table records 77,000 or so distinct CDR3 sequences, about 93% of them present only once. TCR beta sequencing was performed on blood CD8+ and CD4+ T cells. TEMRA cells were FACS-enriched, unlike CD8+ and CD4+ T cells, which were negatively isolated. V was clipped by 1 base and J by 10 bases, with 10 bases between them. This CDR3 has 13 residues. Germline-derived CDR1 and CDR2 are LGHNT and FRNRAP. As to this clonotype: Antigen specificity is unknown.

Sequenced material: CD4+ T cells from PBMCs. This sequence joins TRBV12-5 and TRBJ2-2; D is uncertain. The clonotype was recovered from a human donor with Susac syndrome. The DNA of the CDR3 is TGTGCTAGTGGTTTGGAGGAGAGCTCGGAGCTGTTTTTT. Protein product: CASGLEESSELFF.